The subject of this entry is one T cell receptor beta chain. These data come from a study of monozygotic twins with inflammatory bowel disease. The CDR3 has 13 amino acids. CDR1 is MNHEY and CDR2 is SVGEGT in the germline V gene. TCR libraries were prepared from about 3.5 ug total RNA each. Per sample, reverse transcription was split into eight reactions. TCRdb reanalyzed the 5' RACE reads, giving one entry per CDR3 protein sequence and no DNA. The table lists around 140,000 distinct CDR3 sequences. The rearrangement links TRBV6-2 or TRBV6-3 to TRBJ2-7; TCRdb indicates TRBD2, and absent DNA this call remains unverified. Material for sequencing was blood. The receptor comes from a human donor with ulcerative colitis or Crohn's disease, or a healthy co-twin of an affected twin (not recorded which). The CDR3 sequence is CASTRRGLGEQYF.